Included here is one T cell receptor (beta chain) sequence, with context. The assay was immunoSEQ multiplex PCR, and TCRdb's table has in-frame clones only and misses some. The sample consists of over 45,000 clones, about 93% of them appearing once. This entry comes from a study of graft-versus-host responses after intestinal transplantation. This CDR3 has 15 residues. In germline, CDR1 is SGHTS, CDR2 YDEGEE. Trimming cost V 1 base and J 7 bases, with 14 bases left between them. The genes are TRBV5-8 and TRBJ1-4, with a weak D call TRBD1 (5 bases). Here the sequenced sample was PBMCs, taken more than 750 days after a first intestinal transplant, on the day of a second. The receptor's source is a human patient who received an intestinal transplant, so some T cells may come from the graft donor. This CDR3 is CASSLRGRPGEKLFF. CDR3 coding DNA: TGTGCCAGCAGCTTGAGGGGCCGACCTGGTGAAAAACTGTTTTTT.